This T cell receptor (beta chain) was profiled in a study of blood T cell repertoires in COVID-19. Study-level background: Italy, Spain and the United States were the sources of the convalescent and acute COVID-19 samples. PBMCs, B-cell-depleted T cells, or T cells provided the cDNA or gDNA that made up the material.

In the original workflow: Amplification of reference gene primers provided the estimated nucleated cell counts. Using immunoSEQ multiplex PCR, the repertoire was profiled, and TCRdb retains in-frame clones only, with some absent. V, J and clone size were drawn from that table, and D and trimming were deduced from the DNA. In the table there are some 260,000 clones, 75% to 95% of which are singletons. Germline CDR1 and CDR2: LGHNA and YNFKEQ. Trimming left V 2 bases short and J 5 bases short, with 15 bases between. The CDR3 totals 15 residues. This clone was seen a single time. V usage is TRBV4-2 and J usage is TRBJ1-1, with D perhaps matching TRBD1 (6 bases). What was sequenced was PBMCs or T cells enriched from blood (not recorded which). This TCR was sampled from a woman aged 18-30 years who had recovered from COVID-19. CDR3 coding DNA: TGTGCCAGCAGCCAAACAATCGCAGGGGCTACTGAAGCTTTCTTT. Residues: CASSQTIAGATEAFF.